These T cell receptor beta chains were read from a single sample in a study of T cells in Graves' hyperthyroidism and ophthalmopathy. A single record per CDR3 protein comes from TCRdb applying MiXCR to the multiplex PCR reads. The sample records some 500,000 distinct CDR3 sequences, around an eighth being singletons. Sequencing used blood. These receptors were obtained from a woman aged 18-29 years with Graves' hyperthyroidism. Each CDR3 is given without its conserved first and last residue. Not every row has a clone size; where given, it reads once, few, many or a size class.

clone size,V gene,CDR3 protein
.,TRBV30,AATGDSTGANVLT
.,TRBV2,ASSLVSLETQY
few,TRBV5-1,ASSPGAPLGYGYT
.,TRBV2,ASRINSGGAVKETQY
few,TRBV20-1,SAIPGLAGLRDTQY
many,TRBV11-1,ASTSSGRALVNEQF
few,TRBV6-8,ASSRVTAGARNEQF
many,TRBV29-1,SVLYTSGTSGVLTTYNEQF
few,TRBV24-1,ATSDLGGSEQF
many,TRBV7-7,ASSFPTGLGTDTQY
.,TRBV19,ASSIDQTGLRSEQY
many,TRBV7-3,ASSLKRTGPTDTQY
many,TRBV28,ASSPSRTPNTEAF